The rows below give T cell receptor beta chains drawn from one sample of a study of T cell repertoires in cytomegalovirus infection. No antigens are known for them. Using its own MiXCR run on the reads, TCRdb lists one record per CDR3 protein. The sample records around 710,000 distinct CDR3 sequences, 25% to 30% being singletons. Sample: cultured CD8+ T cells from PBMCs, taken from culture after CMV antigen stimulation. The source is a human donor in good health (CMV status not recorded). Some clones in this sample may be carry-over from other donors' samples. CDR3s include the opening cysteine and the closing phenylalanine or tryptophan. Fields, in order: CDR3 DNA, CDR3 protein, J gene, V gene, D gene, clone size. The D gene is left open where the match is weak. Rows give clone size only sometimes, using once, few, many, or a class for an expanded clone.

cdr3_nt: TGTGCCAGCAGCTTAGACGGGTTGCGGGCTAATACTGAAGCTTTCTTT
cdr3_aa: CASSLDGLRANTEAFF
j_call: TRBJ1-1
v_call: TRBV7-9
d_call: NA
clone_size: few

cdr3_nt: TGCGCCAGCAGTGTTGGACAGCAGGGAGGCGAGACCCAGTACTTC
cdr3_aa: CASSVGQQGGETQYF
j_call: TRBJ2-5
v_call: TRBV10-1
d_call: NA
clone_size: NA

cdr3_nt: TGTGCCAGCAGTTTTGATGCAGGCACCGGGGAGCTGTTTTTT
cdr3_aa: CASSFDAGTGELFF
j_call: TRBJ2-2
v_call: TRBV27
d_call: NA
clone_size: once

cdr3_nt: TGTGCCAGCAGTACTCAAACGGAGGCTAATGAAAAACTGTTTTTT
cdr3_aa: CASSTQTEANEKLFF
j_call: TRBJ1-4
v_call: TRBV27
d_call: NA
clone_size: NA

cdr3_nt: TGTGCCAGCAGGATCCAGGGGAAGGGCTATGGCTACACCTTC
cdr3_aa: CASRIQGKGYGYTF
j_call: TRBJ1-2
v_call: TRBV12-3/TRBV12-4
d_call: NA
clone_size: NA

cdr3_nt: TGTGCCAGCAGTTTAAGCCGAATCCCGAGCAACGCGTCACCCCTCCACTTT
cdr3_aa: CASSLSRIPSNASPLHF
j_call: TRBJ1-6
v_call: TRBV27
d_call: NA
clone_size: few

cdr3_nt: TGTGCCAGCAGGTTAGGGGGCGGAAGCACTGAAGCTTTCTTT
cdr3_aa: CASRLGGGSTEAFF
j_call: TRBJ1-1
v_call: TRBV27
d_call: TRBD1
clone_size: NA

cdr3_nt: TGTGCCAGCAGCCAATCTCCCGCCGGGACTAGCGTCGTCCTCAGTGAGCAGTTCTTC
cdr3_aa: CASSQSPAGTSVVLSEQFF
j_call: TRBJ2-1
v_call: TRBV4-2
d_call: TRBD2
clone_size: few

cdr3_nt: TGTGCCAGCAGTTCGACAGGGGCTGGAGAGCAGTACTTC
cdr3_aa: CASSSTGAGEQYF
j_call: TRBJ2-7
v_call: TRBV7-2
d_call: TRBD1
clone_size: few

cdr3_nt: TGTGCCAGCAGTTTAGGTCTAGCCACTTTGTGGGATACGCAGTATTTT
cdr3_aa: CASSLGLATLWDTQYF
j_call: TRBJ2-3
v_call: TRBV28
d_call: NA
clone_size: few

cdr3_nt: TGTGCCAGCAGTCCCCCAGGAGGGAGGCAGCCCCAGCATTTT
cdr3_aa: CASSPPGGRQPQHF
j_call: TRBJ1-5
v_call: TRBV27
d_call: NA
clone_size: NA

cdr3_nt: TGTGCCAGCAGCTTAGAGGGGGGGGGTGGGGGGCCCGGGGCCAACGTCCTGACTTTC
cdr3_aa: CASSLEGGGGGPGANVLTF
j_call: TRBJ2-6
v_call: TRBV7-2
d_call: NA
clone_size: few

cdr3_nt: TGTGCCAGCAGCTCTCGGGAATCTTACAATGAGCAGTTCTTC
cdr3_aa: CASSSRESYNEQFF
j_call: TRBJ2-1
v_call: TRBV7-6
d_call: NA
clone_size: many

cdr3_nt: TGTGCCAGCAGCTTTGCCCGGACTAGCGGGGACCCCCCAGAGACCCAGTACTTC
cdr3_aa: CASSFARTSGDPPETQYF
j_call: TRBJ2-5
v_call: TRBV7-4
d_call: TRBD2
clone_size: NA

cdr3_nt: TGTGCCAGCAGTTTAGTTGACAGGGTGGTCGATGAGCAGTTCTTC
cdr3_aa: CASSLVDRVVDEQFF
j_call: TRBJ2-1
v_call: TRBV12-3/TRBV12-4
d_call: TRBD1
clone_size: NA

cdr3_nt: TGTGCCAGTAGCCAAACAACGACAATTAATGGGGGCACAGATACGCAGTATTTT
cdr3_aa: CASSQTTTINGGTDTQYF
j_call: TRBJ2-3
v_call: TRBV19
d_call: NA
clone_size: NA

cdr3_nt: TGTGCCAGCAGTCCCGGAAGGGCGGTCTATGGCTACACCTTC
cdr3_aa: CASSPGRAVYGYTF
j_call: TRBJ1-2
v_call: TRBV6-6
d_call: NA
clone_size: NA

cdr3_nt: TGTGCCAGCAGCGACAGGGGAGACACTGAAGCTTTCTTT
cdr3_aa: CASSDRGDTEAFF
j_call: TRBJ1-1
v_call: TRBV5-8
d_call: TRBD1
clone_size: few

cdr3_nt: TGTGCCAGCAGCTTAGGGAGGCACGCCTACACAGATACGCAGTATTTT
cdr3_aa: CASSLGRHAYTDTQYF
j_call: TRBJ2-3
v_call: TRBV7-6
d_call: NA
clone_size: many

cdr3_nt: TGTGCCAGCAGCCAAAGCTTGGGGGCCCTTACCGGGGAGCTGTTTTTT
cdr3_aa: CASSQSLGALTGELFF
j_call: TRBJ2-2
v_call: TRBV7-9
d_call: NA
clone_size: few

cdr3_nt: TGTGCCAGCAGCTTGGAGGCGACTAGATACAATGAGCAGTTCTTC
cdr3_aa: CASSLEATRYNEQFF
j_call: TRBJ2-1
v_call: TRBV5-4
d_call: NA
clone_size: few

cdr3_nt: TGTGCCAGCTCACCAACGACAGCCCAAGAGACCCAGTACTTC
cdr3_aa: CASSPTTAQETQYF
j_call: TRBJ2-5
v_call: TRBV18
d_call: NA
clone_size: NA

cdr3_nt: TGTGCCAGCAGCCTCGGGCCCCTTACAGGTGGTGGCTACACCTTC
cdr3_aa: CASSLGPLTGGGYTF
j_call: TRBJ1-2
v_call: TRBV7-2
d_call: NA
clone_size: many

cdr3_nt: TGCAGTGCTAGAGATCCGAGGGATTTTTACAATGAGCAGTTCTTC
cdr3_aa: CSARDPRDFYNEQFF
j_call: TRBJ2-1
v_call: TRBV20-1
d_call: NA
clone_size: NA

cdr3_nt: TGTGCCAGCAGCTTAGCGCGCAGGCAGCTTAACACCGGGGAGCTGTTTTTT
cdr3_aa: CASSLARRQLNTGELFF
j_call: TRBJ2-2
v_call: TRBV7-4
d_call: NA
clone_size: NA

cdr3_nt: TGTGCCACCGCCCGGGGGGCAGGTGGCTACACCTTC
cdr3_aa: CATARGAGGYTF
j_call: TRBJ1-2
v_call: TRBV2
d_call: NA
clone_size: few

cdr3_nt: TGCGCCAGCAGCCGAGTCGACAGGGTTGACTACGAGCAGTACTTC
cdr3_aa: CASSRVDRVDYEQYF
j_call: TRBJ2-7
v_call: TRBV4-1
d_call: TRBD1
clone_size: NA

cdr3_nt: TGCGCCAGCAGCTACCCCGGGACAGGGGTTATCCCAGATACGCAGTATTTT
cdr3_aa: CASSYPGTGVIPDTQYF
j_call: TRBJ2-3
v_call: TRBV5-1
d_call: TRBD1
clone_size: few

cdr3_nt: TGTGCCAGCGCCCACGCAAGCGGGGGGCTATACAATGAGCAGTTCTTC
cdr3_aa: CASAHASGGLYNEQFF
j_call: TRBJ2-1
v_call: TRBV27
d_call: TRBD2
clone_size: many

cdr3_nt: TGTGCCAGCAGCTTAGCTGGGACTAGCGGAAACAATGAGCAGTTCTTC
cdr3_aa: CASSLAGTSGNNEQFF
j_call: TRBJ2-1
v_call: TRBV7-8
d_call: TRBD2
clone_size: many

cdr3_nt: TGCGCCAGCAGCCTCCAGAGCGGGGGGGGCACAGATACGCAGTATTTT
cdr3_aa: CASSLQSGGGTDTQYF
j_call: TRBJ2-3
v_call: TRBV4-1
d_call: TRBD2
clone_size: NA

cdr3_nt: TGCGCCAGCAGCCACGGGGCATCCTGGGACACCGGGGAGCTGTTTTTT
cdr3_aa: CASSHGASWDTGELFF
j_call: TRBJ2-2
v_call: TRBV4-1
d_call: NA
clone_size: few

cdr3_nt: TGTGCCAGCAGTGACCGGACAGGACCAGACCTCTCTGGGGCCAACGTCCTGACTTTC
cdr3_aa: CASSDRTGPDLSGANVLTF
j_call: TRBJ2-6
v_call: TRBV25-1
d_call: TRBD1
clone_size: many

cdr3_nt: TGTGCCAGCAGCCAAGATAAGAGCGCCTATGGCTACACCTTC
cdr3_aa: CASSQDKSAYGYTF
j_call: TRBJ1-2
v_call: TRBV3-1
d_call: NA
clone_size: once

cdr3_nt: TGTGCCAGCAGCCAAGAGCGGGGGAGAAACACCGGGGAGCTGTTTTTT
cdr3_aa: CASSQERGRNTGELFF
j_call: TRBJ2-2
v_call: TRBV4-2
d_call: TRBD2
clone_size: NA

cdr3_nt: TGTGCCATCAGTGAGTCTAAGCGGGGGGAGTACAATGAGCAGTTCTTC
cdr3_aa: CAISESKRGEYNEQFF
j_call: TRBJ2-1
v_call: TRBV10-3
d_call: TRBD2
clone_size: few

cdr3_nt: TGTGCCAGTAGTTTCGGGACTATCTATGAGCAGTTCTTC
cdr3_aa: CASSFGTIYEQFF
j_call: TRBJ2-1
v_call: TRBV19
d_call: TRBD2
clone_size: few

cdr3_nt: TGTGCCAGCAGCTTGACCAAGCGAAGCACAGATACGCAGTATTTT
cdr3_aa: CASSLTKRSTDTQYF
j_call: TRBJ2-3
v_call: TRBV7-9
d_call: NA
clone_size: few

cdr3_nt: TGTGCCAGCAGTGATTGGGGCGCGGAGGAGACCCAGTACTTC
cdr3_aa: CASSDWGAEETQYF
j_call: TRBJ2-5
v_call: TRBV25-1
d_call: NA
clone_size: few

cdr3_nt: TGTGCCAGCAGAAAAGGACTTGAAGAGACCCAGTACTTC
cdr3_aa: CASRKGLEETQYF
j_call: TRBJ2-5
v_call: TRBV7-8
d_call: NA
clone_size: many